This note documents a single TCR beta chain sequence. In the original workflow: The assay estimated nucleated cells by amplifying reference gene primers. The table came from immunoSEQ multiplex PCR; TCRdb's copy has only in-frame clones and leaves some out. The V and J calls and clone size are taken from that table; D and trimming were inferred from the DNA. The table has tens of thousands of clones, around 82% seen once. This record comes from a study of blood T cell repertoires in COVID-19. This CDR3 comprises 18 residues. In germline, CDR1 is LNHDA, CDR2 SQIVND (reference sequence). The ends lost 3 bases at V and 0 bases at J; junction bases unmatched: 11.

The sample was peripheral blood. The TCR was taken from a human donor in a cohort sampled during active COVID-19. V usage is TRBV19 and J usage is TRBJ2-1; 7 bases line up with TRBD2. CDR3 sequence reads: CASSIMASGPSSYNEQFF. The CDR3 region has the DNA TGTGCCAGTAGTATTATGGCTAGCGGCCCGAGCTCCTACAATGAGCAGTTCTTC.